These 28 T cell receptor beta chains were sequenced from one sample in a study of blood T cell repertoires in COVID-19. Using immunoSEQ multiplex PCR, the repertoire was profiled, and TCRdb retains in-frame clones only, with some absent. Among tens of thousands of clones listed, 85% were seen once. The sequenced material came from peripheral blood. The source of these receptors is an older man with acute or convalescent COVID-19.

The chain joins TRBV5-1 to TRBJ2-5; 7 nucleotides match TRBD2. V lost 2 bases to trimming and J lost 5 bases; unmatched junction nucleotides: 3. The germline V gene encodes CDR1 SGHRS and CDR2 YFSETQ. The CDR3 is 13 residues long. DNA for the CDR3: TGCGCCAGCAGCTTTGGGGAGGGTGAGACCCAGTACTTC. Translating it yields CASSFGEGETQYF. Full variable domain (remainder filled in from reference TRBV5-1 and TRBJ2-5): KAGVTQTPRYLIKTRGQQVTLSCSPISGHRSVSWYQQTPGQGLQFLFEYFSETQRNKGNFPGRFSGRQFSNSRSEMNVSTLELGDSALYLCASSFGEGETQYFGPGTRLLVL.

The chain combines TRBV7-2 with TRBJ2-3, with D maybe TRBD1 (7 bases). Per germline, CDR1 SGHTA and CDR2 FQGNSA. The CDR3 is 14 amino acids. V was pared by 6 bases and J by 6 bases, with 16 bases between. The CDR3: CASRDGAGGDTQYF. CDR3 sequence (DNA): TGTGCCAGCAGAGATGGGGCAGGGGGGGATACGCAGTATTTT.

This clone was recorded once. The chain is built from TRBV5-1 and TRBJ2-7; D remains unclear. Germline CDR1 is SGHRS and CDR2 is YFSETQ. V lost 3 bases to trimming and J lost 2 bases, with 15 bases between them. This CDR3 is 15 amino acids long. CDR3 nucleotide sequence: TGCGCCAGCAGCTCCCTGGCGGCAGCAACCTACGAGCAGTACTTC. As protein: CASSSLAAATYEQYF. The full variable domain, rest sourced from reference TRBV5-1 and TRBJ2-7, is KAGVTQTPRYLIKTRGQQVTLSCSPISGHRSVSWYQQTPGQGLQFLFEYFSETQRNKGNFPGRFSGRQFSNSRSEMNVSTLELGDSALYLCASSSLAAATYEQYFGPGTRLTVT.

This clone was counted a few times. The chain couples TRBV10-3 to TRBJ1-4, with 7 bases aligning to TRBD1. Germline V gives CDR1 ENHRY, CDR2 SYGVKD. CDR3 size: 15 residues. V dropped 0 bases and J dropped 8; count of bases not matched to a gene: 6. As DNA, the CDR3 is TGTGCCATCAGTGAGTCGTCAGGGACAGAGGAAAAACTGTTTTTT. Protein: CAISESSGTEEKLFF.

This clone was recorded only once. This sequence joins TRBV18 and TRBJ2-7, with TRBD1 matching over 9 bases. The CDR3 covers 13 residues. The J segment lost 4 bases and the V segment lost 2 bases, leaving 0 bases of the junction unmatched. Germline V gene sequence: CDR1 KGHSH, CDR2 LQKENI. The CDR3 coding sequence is TGTGCCAGCTCACCAGGGACAGGGTACGAGCAGTACTTC. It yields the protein CASSPGTGYEQYF.

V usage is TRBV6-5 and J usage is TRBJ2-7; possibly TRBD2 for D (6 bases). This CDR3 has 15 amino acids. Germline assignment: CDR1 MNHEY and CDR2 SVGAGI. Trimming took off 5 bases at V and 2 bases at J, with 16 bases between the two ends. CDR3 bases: TGTGCCAGCAGTACTCAAGGGGCGGGACCCTACGAGCAGTACTTC. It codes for CASSTQGAGPYEQYF.

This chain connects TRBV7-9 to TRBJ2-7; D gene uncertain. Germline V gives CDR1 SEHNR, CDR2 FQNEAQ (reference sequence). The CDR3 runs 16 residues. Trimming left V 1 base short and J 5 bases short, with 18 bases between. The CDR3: CASSLVGGGRSHEQYF. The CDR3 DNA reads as TGTGCCAGCAGCTTAGTAGGCGGCGGCCGTTCCCACGAGCAGTACTTC.

CDR3 residues: CAISGRPGSPVEGYTF. The CDR3 DNA sequence: TGTGCCATCAGTGGCCGCCCGGGATCTCCGGTGGAGGGCTACACCTTC. This chain links TRBV10-3 with TRBJ1-2; D is ambiguous. The CDR3 has 16 residues. The germline V gene encodes CDR1 ENHRY and CDR2 SYGVKD. Deletions cut 4 bases from V and 8 bases from J, with 23 bases between.

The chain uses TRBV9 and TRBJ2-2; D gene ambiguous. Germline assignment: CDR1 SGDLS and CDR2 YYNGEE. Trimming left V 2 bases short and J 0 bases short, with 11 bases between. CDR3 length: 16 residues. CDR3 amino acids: CASSVLGSPNTGELFF. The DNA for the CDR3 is TGTGCCAGCAGCGTCCTTGGCTCCCCGAACACCGGGGAGCTGTTTTTT.

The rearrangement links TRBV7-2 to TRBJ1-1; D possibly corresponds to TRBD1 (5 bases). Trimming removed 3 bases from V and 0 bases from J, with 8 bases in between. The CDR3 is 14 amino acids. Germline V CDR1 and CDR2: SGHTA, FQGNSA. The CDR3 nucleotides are TGTGCCAGCAGCTTCCGGACACTGAACACTGAAGCTTTCTTT. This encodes CASSFRTLNTEAFF.

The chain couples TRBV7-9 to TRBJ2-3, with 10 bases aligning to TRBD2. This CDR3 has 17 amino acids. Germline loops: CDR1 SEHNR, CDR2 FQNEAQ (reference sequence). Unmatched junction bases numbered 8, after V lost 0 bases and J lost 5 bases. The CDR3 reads CASSLAGLAGERDTQYF. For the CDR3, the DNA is TGTGCCAGCAGCTTAGCCGGGCTAGCGGGGGAAAGAGATACGCAGTATTTT.

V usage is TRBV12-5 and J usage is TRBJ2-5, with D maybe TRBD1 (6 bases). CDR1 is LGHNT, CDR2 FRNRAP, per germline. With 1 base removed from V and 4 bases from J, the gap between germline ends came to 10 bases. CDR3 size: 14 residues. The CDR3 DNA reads TGTGCTAGTGGTTTGGACGCCAGGGGAGAGACCCAGTACTTC. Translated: CASGLDARGETQYF.

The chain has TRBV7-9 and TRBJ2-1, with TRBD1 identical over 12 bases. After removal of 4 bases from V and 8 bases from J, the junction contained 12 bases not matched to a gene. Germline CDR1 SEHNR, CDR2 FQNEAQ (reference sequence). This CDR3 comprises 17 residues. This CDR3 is CASSSTFRDRGLDEQFF. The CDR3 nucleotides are TGTGCCAGCAGCTCGACCTTCCGGGACAGGGGGCTCGATGAGCAGTTCTTC.

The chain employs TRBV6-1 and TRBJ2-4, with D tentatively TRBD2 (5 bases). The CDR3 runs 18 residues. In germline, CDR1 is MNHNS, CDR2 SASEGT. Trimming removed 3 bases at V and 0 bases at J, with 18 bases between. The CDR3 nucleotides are TGTGCCAGCAGTGACAAAAGAGGGCGGAGCCCAGCCAAAAACATTCAGTACTTC. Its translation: CASSDKRGRSPAKNIQYF.

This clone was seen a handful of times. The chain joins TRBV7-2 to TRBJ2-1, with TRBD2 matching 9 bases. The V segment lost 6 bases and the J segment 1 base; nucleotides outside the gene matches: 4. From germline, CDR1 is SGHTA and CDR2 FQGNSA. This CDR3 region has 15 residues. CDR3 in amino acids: CASRRRGGSYNEQFF. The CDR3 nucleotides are TGTGCCAGCAGACGGCGGGGGGGGTCCTACAATGAGCAGTTCTTC. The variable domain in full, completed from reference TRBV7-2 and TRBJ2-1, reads GAGVSQSPSNKVTEKGKDVELRCDPISGHTALYWYRQSLGQGLEFLIYFQGNSAPDKSGLPSDRFSAERTGGSVSTLTIQRTQQEDSAVYLCASRRRGGSYNEQFFGPGTRLTVL.

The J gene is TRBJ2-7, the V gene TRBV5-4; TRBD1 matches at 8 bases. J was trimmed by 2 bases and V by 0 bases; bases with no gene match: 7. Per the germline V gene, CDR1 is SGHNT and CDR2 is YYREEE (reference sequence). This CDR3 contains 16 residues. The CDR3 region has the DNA TGTGCCAGCAGCTTGGCTCGCGGGACAGGTGCCTACGAGCAGTACTTC. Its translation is CASSLARGTGAYEQYF.

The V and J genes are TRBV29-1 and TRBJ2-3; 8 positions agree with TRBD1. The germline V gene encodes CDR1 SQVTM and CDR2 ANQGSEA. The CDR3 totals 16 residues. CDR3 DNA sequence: TGCAGTCCCACAAGGAGGACAGGGTCAGGCACAGATACGCAGTATTTT. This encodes CSPTRRTGSGTDTQYF.

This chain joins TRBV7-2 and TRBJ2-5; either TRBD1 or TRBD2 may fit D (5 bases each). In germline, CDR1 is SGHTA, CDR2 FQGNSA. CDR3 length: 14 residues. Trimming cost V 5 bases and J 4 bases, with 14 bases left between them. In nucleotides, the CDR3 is TGTGCCAGCAGCGTAGGGGCTAGCAGAGAGACCCAGTACTTC. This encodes CASSVGASRETQYF.

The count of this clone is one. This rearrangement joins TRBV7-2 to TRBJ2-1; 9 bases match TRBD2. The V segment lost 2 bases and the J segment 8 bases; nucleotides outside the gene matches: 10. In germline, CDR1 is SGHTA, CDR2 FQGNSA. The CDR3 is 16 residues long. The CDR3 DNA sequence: TGTGCCAGCAGCTTAAAGGCGGCGGGGGGGCTCTATGAGCAGTTCTTC. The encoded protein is CASSLKAAGGLYEQFF.

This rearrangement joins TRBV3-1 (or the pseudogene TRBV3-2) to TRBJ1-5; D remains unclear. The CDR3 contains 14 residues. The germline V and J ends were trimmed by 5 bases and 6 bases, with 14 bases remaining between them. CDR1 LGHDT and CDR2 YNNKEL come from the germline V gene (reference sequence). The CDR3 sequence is CASSATWGGQPQHF. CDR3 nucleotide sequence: TGTGCCAGCAGCGCGACGTGGGGAGGTCAGCCCCAGCATTTT.

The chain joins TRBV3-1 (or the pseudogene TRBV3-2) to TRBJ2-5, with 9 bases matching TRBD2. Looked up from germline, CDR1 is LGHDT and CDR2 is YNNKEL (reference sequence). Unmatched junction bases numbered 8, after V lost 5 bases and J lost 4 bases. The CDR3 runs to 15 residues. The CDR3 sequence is CASSNSSGGGETQYF. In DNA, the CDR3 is TGTGCCAGCAGCAACAGTAGCGGGGGAGGAGAGACCCAGTACTTC.

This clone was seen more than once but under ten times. The DNA of the CDR3 is TGCGCCAGCAGCCCCAACGGCAGGGCAGGTTCACCCCTCCACTTT. As protein: CASSPNGRAGSPLHF. The chain combines TRBV5-1 with TRBJ1-6; D possibly corresponds to TRBD1 (5 bases). The V end was cut by 4 bases, the J end by 9 bases, with 17 bases between. There are 15 residues in the CDR3. Germline V CDR1 and CDR2: SGHRS, YFSETQ.

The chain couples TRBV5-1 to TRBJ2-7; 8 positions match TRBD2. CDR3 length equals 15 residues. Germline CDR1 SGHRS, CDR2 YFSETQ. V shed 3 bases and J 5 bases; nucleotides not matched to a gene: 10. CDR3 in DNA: TGCGCCAGCAGCTGGGCCCGGGAGGGTGGCAACGAGCAGTACTTC. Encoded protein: CASSWAREGGNEQYF.

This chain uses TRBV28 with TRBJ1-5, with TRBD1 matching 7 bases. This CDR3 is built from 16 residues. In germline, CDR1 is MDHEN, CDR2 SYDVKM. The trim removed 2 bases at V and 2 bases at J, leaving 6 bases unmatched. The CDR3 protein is CASSLRPQGGNQPQHF. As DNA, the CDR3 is TGTGCCAGCAGTTTACGCCCTCAGGGGGGCAATCAGCCCCAGCATTTT.

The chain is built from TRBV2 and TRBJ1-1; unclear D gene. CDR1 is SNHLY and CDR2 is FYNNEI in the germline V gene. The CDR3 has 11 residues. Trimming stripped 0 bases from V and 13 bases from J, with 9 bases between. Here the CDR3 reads CASSEASTGFF. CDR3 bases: TGTGCCAGCAGTGAAGCGAGTACTGGTTTCTTT. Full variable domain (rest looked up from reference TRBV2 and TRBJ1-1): EPEVTQTPSHQVTQMGQEVILRCVPISNHLYFYWYRQILGQKVEFLVSFYNNEISEKSEIFDDQFSVERPDGSNFTLKIRSTKLEDSAMYFCASSEASTGFFGQGTRLTVV.

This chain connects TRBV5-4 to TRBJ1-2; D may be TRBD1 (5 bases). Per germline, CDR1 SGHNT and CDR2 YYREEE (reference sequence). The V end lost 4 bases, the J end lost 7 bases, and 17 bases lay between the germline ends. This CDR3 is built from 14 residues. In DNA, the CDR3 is TGTGCCAGCAGCGAAAAGGTCGGGGGTGCTGGCTACACCTTC. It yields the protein CASSEKVGGAGYTF.

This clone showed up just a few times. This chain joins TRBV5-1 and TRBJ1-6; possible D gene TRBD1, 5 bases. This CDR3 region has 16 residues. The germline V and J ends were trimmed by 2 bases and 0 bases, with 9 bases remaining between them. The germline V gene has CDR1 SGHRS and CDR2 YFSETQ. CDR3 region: CASSFTGSSYNSPLHF. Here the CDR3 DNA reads TGCGCCAGCAGCTTCACAGGTAGCTCCTATAATTCACCCCTCCACTTT.

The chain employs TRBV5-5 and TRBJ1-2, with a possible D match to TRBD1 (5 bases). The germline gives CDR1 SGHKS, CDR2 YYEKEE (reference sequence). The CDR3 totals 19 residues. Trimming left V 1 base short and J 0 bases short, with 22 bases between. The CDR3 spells CASSLRRYNPDIANYGYTF. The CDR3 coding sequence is TGTGCCAGCAGCTTGAGACGATATAACCCGGACATTGCTAACTATGGCTACACCTTC.